This T cell receptor beta chain was identified during a study of blood T cell repertoires in COVID-19. TCRdb keeps only in-frame clones here, not all; method: immunoSEQ multiplex PCR. The sample has fewer than 250,000 clones, 70% to 90% seen once. Germline CDR1 LNHDA, CDR2 SQIVND (reference sequence). CDR3 length equals 16 residues. The V gene end was trimmed by 7 bases and the J gene end by 4 bases; junction bases not matched to a gene: 12. Individuals aged 18 to 89 years were recruited from some 26 US areas. Cohort assignment relied on participant-reported clinical history. The receptor was isolated from a man aged 25 to 40 who had recovered from COVID-19. This chain links TRBV19 with TRBJ2-4; the match to TRBD1 covers 8 bases. Specimen: PBMCs or T cells enriched from blood (not recorded which). The CDR3 sequence is CASNQKLGQGKNIQYF. CDR3 bases: TGTGCCAGTAATCAGAAGCTCGGACAGGGTAAAAACATTCAGTACTTC.